This T cell receptor beta chain was documented in a study of cytotoxic CD8 clonotypes in ibrutinib-treated CLL. About the study: The study recorded mean values of approximately 260,000 productive templates and tens of thousands of productive rearrangements per sample. General study points: Measured clonality at baseline was greater than in age-matched healthy donors and tracked with circulating CD8+ T-cell counts. Timing of sampling differed between sustained-remission and progressing patients. Rising at ibrutinib response, clonality subsequently fell back toward baseline at progression.

On this clone itself: What it recognizes is unknown.

V lost 1 base and J lost 1; bases outside the gene matches: 2. Germline values: CDR1 SGHTA, CDR2 FQGNSA. This CDR3 has 15 residues. The method was immunoSEQ multiplex PCR; TCRdb's version includes in-frame clones alone and lacks a portion of them. The table has around 97,000 clones, about 72% seen once. This receptor was obtained from a human donor with chronic lymphocytic leukemia. This chain links TRBV7-2 with TRBJ2-3; 7 bases are a match to TRBD2. This specimen consisted of PBMCs, obtained after 12 months of ibrutinib treatment. The CDR3 sequence is CASSLGGRGTDTQYF. DNA for the CDR3: TGTGCCAGCAGCTTAGGGGGGAGGGGCACAGATACGCAGTATTTT. Full variable domain (missing parts from reference TRBV7-2 and TRBJ2-3): GAGVSQSPSNKVTEKGKDVELRCDPISGHTALYWYRQSLGQGLEFLIYFQGNSAPDKSGLPSDRFSAERTGGSVSTLTIQRTQQEDSAVYLCASSLGGRGTDTQYFGPGTRLTVL.